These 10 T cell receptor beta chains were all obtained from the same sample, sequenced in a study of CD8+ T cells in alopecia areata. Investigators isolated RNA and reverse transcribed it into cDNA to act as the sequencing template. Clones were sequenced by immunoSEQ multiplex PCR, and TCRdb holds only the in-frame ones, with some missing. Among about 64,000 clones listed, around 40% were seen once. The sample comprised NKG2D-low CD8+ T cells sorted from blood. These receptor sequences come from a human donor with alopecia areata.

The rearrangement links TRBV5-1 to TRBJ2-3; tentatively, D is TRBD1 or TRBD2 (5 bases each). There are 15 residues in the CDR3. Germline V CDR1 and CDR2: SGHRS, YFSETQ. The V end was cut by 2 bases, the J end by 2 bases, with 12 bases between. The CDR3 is CASSFSVGTTDTQYF. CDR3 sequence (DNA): TGCGCCAGCAGCTTCAGCGTGGGGACCACAGATACGCAGTATTTT. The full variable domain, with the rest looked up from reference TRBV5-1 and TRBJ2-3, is KAGVTQTPRYLIKTRGQQVTLSCSPISGHRSVSWYQQTPGQGLQFLFEYFSETQRNKGNFPGRFSGRQFSNSRSEMNVSTLELGDSALYLCASSFSVGTTDTQYFGPGTRLTVL.

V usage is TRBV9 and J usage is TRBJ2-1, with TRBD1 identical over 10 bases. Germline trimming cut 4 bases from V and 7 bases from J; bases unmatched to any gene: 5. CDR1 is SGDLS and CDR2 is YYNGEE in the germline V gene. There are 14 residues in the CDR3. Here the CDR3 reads CASSPGQGGNEQFF. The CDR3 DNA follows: TGTGCCAGCAGCCCAGGACAGGGGGGGAATGAGCAGTTCTTC.

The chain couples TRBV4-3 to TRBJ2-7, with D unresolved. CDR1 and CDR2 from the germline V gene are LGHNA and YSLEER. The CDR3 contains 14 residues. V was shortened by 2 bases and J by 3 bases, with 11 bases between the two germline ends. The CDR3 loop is CASSQHWKDYEQYF. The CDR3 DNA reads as TGCGCCAGCAGCCAACACTGGAAAGACTACGAGCAGTACTTC.

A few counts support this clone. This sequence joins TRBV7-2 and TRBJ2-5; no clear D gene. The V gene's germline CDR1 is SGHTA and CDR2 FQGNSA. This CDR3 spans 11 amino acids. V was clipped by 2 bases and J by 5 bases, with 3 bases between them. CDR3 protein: CASSLTETQYF. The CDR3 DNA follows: TGTGCCAGCAGCTTAACGGAGACCCAGTACTTC.

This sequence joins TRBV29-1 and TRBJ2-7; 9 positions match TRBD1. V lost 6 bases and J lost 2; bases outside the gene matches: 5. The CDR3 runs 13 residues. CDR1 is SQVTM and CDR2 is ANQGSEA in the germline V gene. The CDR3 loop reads CSVRGDRAYEQYF. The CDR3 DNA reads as TGCAGCGTCCGGGGGGACAGGGCCTACGAGCAGTACTTC.

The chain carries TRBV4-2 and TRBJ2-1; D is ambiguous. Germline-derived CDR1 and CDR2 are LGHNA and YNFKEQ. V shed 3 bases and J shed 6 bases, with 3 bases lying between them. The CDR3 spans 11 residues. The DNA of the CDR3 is TGTGCCAGCAGCCAGGGCAATGAGCAGTTCTTC. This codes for CASSQGNEQFF.

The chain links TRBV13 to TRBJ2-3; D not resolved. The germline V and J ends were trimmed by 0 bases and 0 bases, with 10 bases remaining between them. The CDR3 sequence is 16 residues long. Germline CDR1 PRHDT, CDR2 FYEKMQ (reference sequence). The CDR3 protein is CASSLGLGSSTDTQYF. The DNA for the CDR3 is TGTGCCAGCAGCTTAGGCCTGGGCAGTAGCACAGATACGCAGTATTTT. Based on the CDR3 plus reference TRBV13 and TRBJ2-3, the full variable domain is AAGVIQSPRHLIKEKRETATLKCYPIPRHDTVYWYQQGPGQDPQFLISFYEKMQSDKGSIPDRFSAQQFSDYHSELNMSSLELGDSALYFCASSLGLGSSTDTQYFGPGTRLTVL.

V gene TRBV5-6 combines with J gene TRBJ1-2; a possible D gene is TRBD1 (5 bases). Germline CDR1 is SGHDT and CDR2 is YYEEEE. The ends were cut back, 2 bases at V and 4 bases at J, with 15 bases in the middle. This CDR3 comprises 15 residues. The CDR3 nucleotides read TGTGCCAGCAGCTTTATCAGGGTTGGCGGCTATGGCTACACCTTC. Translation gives CASSFIRVGGYGYTF.

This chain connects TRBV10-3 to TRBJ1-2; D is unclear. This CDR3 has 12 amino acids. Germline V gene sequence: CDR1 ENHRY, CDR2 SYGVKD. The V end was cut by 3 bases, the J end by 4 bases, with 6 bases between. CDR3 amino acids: CAISDEGYGYTF. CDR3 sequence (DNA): TGTGCCATCAGTGATGAAGGCTATGGCTACACCTTC.

The CDR3 spells CASSDNTDTQYF. The CDR3 nucleotides read TGTGCCAGCAGTGATAACACAGATACGCAGTATTTT. The chain uses TRBV2 and TRBJ2-3; D is undetermined. The CDR3 loop spans 12 amino acids. V was shortened by 3 bases and J by 2 bases, with 3 bases between the two germline ends. From germline, CDR1 is SNHLY and CDR2 FYNNEI.